Below, 4 T cell receptor beta chains from the same sample are listed, as sequenced in a study of blood T cell repertoires in COVID-19. Generated by immunoSEQ multiplex PCR, the TCRdb table keeps only in-frame clones and is missing some. The sample consists of around 70,000 clones, roughly 89% of them appearing once. The sample was peripheral blood. Receptors were obtained from a man at least 80 years old with acute or convalescent COVID-19.

The chain couples TRBV9 to TRBJ2-7; 8 bases agree with TRBD1. Unmatched junction bases numbered 5, after V lost 3 bases and J lost 0 bases. CDR1 SGDLS and CDR2 YYNGEE come from the germline V gene. The CDR3 is made up of 15 amino acids. The CDR3 coding sequence is TGTGCCAGCAGCGCCGGACAGGGAAGCTCCTACGAGCAGTACTTC. Translating it yields CASSAGQGSSYEQYF.

J is TRBJ1-1 and V is TRBV30; no firm D call. Germline CDR1 reads GTSNPN; CDR2 reads SVGIG (reference sequence). There are 13 residues in the CDR3. V was shortened by 5 bases and J by 11 bases, with 21 bases between the two germline ends. The DNA of the CDR3 is TGTGCCTGGTTGGTTCGGGGTGAAGGTAGGGCTTTCTTT. It translates to CAWLVRGEGRAFF.

The table lists this clone with a count of one. The V gene is TRBV18, the J gene TRBJ1-5; unclear D gene. From germline, CDR1 is KGHSH and CDR2 LQKENI. Trimming pared 6 bases from V and 5 bases from J, leaving 14 bases between. The CDR3 totals 14 residues. CDR3 residues: CASSREEAHQPQHF. The CDR3 nucleotides read TGTGCCAGCTCCCGGGAGGAGGCGCATCAGCCCCAGCATTTT.

This clone has only one observation. V usage is TRBV1 and J usage is TRBJ1-2; TRBD1, as called in the table, went unchecked against the DNA. TRBV1 is a pseudogene segment. The CDR3 is made up of 16 amino acids. CDR3 residues: CTSSRAGVRQVAGYTF. The DNA of the CDR3 is TGCACCAGCAGCCGAGCAGGAGTACGACAGGTCGCTGGCTACACCTTC.